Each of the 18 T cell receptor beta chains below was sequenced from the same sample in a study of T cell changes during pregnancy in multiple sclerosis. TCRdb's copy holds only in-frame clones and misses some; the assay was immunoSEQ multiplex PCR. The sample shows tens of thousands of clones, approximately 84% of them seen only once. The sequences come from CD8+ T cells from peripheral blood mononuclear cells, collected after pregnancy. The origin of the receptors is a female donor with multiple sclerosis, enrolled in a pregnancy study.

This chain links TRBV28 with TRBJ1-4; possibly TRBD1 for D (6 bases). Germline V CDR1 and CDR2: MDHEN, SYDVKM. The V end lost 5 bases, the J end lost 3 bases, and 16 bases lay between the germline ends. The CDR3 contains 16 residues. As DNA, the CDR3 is TGTGCCAGCAGTCCACGCCGGGGGGCAGCTAATGAAAAACTGTTTTTT. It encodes CASSPRRGAANEKLFF.

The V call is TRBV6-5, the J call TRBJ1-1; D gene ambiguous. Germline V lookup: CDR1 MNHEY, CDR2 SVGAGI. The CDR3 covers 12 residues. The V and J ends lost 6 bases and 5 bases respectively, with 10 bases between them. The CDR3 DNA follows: TGTGCCAGCAGCTCGGGAAGGACTGAAGCTTTCTTT. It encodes CASSSGRTEAFF.

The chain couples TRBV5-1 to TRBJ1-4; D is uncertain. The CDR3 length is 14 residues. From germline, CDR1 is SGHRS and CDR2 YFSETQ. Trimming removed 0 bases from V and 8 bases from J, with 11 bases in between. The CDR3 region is CASSLVEGGEKLFF. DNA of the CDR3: TGCGCCAGCAGCTTGGTGGAAGGAGGGGAAAAACTGTTTTTT.

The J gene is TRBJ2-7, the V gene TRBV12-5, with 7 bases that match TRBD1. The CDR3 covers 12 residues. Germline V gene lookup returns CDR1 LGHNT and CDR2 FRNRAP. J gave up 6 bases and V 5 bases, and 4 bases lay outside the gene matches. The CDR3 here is CASGHPGGEQYF. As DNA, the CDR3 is TGTGCTAGTGGTCACCCAGGGGGCGAGCAGTACTTC.

CDR3 coding DNA: TGTGCTAGTGGTTTGGTCCCTACGGACAGGGGGGAGGGGGAAAAACTGTTTTTT. Translation: CASGLVPTDRGEGEKLFF. The chain employs TRBV12-5 and TRBJ1-4; 10 bases are shared with TRBD1. The ends lost 0 bases at V and 8 bases at J; junction bases unmatched: 12. The CDR3 covers 18 residues. CDR1 is LGHNT, CDR2 FRNRAP, per germline.

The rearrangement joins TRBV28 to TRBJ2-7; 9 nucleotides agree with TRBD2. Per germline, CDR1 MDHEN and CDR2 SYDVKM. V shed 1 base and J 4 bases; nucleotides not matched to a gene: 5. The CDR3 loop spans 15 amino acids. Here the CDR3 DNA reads TGTGCCAGCAGTTTATTAGCGGGAGCCGGTTACGAGCAGTACTTC. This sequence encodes CASSLLAGAGYEQYF.

CDR3 protein: CASSPAGPYEQYF. CDR3 in DNA: TGTGCCAGCAGCCCTGCGGGGCCCTACGAGCAGTACTTC. V gene TRBV7-2 combines with J gene TRBJ2-7; possibly TRBD2 for D (6 bases). Germline CDR1 SGHTA, CDR2 FQGNSA. Trimming shortened V by 5 bases and J by 2 bases, and 10 bases separated the two germline ends. The CDR3 extends over 13 amino acids.

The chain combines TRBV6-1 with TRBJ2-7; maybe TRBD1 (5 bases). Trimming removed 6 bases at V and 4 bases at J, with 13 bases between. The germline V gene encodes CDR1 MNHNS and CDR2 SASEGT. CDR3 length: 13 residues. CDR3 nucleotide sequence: TGTGCCAGCAGCCCCAGGGCCTTATACGAGCAGTACTTC. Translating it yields CASSPRALYEQYF.

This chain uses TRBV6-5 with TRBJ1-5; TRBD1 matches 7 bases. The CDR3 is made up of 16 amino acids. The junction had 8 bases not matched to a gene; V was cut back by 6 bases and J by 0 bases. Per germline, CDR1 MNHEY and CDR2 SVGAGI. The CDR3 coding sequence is TGTGCCAGCAGGTACAAACAGGGGCTTAGCAATCAGCCCCAGCATTTT. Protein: CASRYKQGLSNQPQHF.

DNA for the CDR3: TGTGCCAGCCTCGGAGGGGACCCGGACTACAATGAGCAGTTCTTC. It encodes CASLGGDPDYNEQFF. The V call is TRBV2, the J call TRBJ2-1, with D maybe TRBD2 (6 bases). The CDR3 contains 15 residues. V lost 8 bases to trimming and J lost 3 bases, with 17 bases between them. CDR1 and CDR2 (germline): SNHLY, FYNNEI.

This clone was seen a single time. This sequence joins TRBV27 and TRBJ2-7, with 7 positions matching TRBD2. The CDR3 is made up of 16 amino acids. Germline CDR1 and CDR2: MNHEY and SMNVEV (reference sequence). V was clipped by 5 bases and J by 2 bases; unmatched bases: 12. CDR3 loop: CASSPSLAESAYEQYF. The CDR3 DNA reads TGTGCCAGCAGTCCCAGCCTAGCGGAGTCAGCCTACGAGCAGTACTTC.

The CDR3 loop is CAWEKGTAYEQYF. As DNA, the CDR3 is TGTGCCTGGGAGAAGGGGACAGCCTACGAGCAGTACTTC. The V gene is TRBV30, the J gene TRBJ2-7; 7 bases are a match to TRBD1. The V and J ends lost 5 bases and 2 bases, in that order; junction bases with no gene match: 6. The CDR3 covers 13 residues. Germline V CDR1 and CDR2: GTSNPN, SVGIG (reference sequence).

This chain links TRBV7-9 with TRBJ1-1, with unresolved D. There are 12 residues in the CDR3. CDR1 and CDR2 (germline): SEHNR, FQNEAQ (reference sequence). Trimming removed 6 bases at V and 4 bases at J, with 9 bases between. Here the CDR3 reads CASRGSFTEAFF. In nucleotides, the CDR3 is TGTGCCAGCAGGGGGAGTTTCACTGAAGCTTTCTTT. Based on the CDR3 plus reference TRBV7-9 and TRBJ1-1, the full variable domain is DTGVSQNPRHKITKRGQNVTFRCDPISEHNRLYWYRQTLGQGPEFLTYFQNEAQLEKSRLLSDRFSAERPKGSFSTLEIQRTEQGDSAMYLCASRGSFTEAFFGQGTRLTVV.

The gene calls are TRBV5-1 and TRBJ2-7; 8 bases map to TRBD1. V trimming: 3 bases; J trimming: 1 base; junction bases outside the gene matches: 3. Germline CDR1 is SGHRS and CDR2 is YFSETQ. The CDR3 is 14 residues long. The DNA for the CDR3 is TGCGCCAGCAGCTGGACAGGGCCTTCCTACGAGCAGTACTTC. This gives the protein CASSWTGPSYEQYF.

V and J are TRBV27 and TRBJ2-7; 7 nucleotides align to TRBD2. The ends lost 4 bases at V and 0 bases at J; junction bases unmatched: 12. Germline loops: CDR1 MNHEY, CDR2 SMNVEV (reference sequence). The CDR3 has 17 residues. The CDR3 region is CASSYSSSGTTSYEQYF. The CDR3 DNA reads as TGTGCCAGCAGTTACTCTTCTAGCGGCACCACCTCCTACGAGCAGTACTTC.

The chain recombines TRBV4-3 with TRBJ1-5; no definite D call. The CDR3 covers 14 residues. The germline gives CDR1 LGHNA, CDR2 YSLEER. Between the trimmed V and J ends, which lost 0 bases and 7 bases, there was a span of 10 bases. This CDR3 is CASSQDRGVQPQHF. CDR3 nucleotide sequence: TGCGCCAGCAGCCAAGATCGCGGGGTCCAGCCCCAGCATTTT.

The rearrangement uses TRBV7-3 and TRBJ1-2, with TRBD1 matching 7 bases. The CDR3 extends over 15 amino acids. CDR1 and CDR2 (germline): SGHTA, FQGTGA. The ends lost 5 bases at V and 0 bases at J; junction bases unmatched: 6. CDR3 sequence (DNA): TGTGCCAGCAGCATTACAGGGGAGACTAACTATGGCTACACCTTC. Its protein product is CASSITGETNYGYTF. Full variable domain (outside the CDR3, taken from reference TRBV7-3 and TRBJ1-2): GAGVSQTPSNKVTEKGKYVELRCDPISGHTALYWYRQSLGQGPEFLIYFQGTGAADDSGLPNDRFFAVRPEGSVSTLKIQRTERGDSAVYLCASSITGETNYGYTFGSGTRLTVV.

The CDR3 region has the DNA TGTGCCAGCAGCTTAATAGCCTTGGGGACTAGCGAGTACAATGAGCAGTTCTTC. Translation gives CASSLIALGTSEYNEQFF. The chain combines TRBV7-3 with TRBJ2-1, with TRBD2 matching over 10 bases. CDR3 length equals 18 residues. The germline gives CDR1 SGHTA, CDR2 FQGTGA. V lost 1 base and J lost 4; bases outside the gene matches: 10.